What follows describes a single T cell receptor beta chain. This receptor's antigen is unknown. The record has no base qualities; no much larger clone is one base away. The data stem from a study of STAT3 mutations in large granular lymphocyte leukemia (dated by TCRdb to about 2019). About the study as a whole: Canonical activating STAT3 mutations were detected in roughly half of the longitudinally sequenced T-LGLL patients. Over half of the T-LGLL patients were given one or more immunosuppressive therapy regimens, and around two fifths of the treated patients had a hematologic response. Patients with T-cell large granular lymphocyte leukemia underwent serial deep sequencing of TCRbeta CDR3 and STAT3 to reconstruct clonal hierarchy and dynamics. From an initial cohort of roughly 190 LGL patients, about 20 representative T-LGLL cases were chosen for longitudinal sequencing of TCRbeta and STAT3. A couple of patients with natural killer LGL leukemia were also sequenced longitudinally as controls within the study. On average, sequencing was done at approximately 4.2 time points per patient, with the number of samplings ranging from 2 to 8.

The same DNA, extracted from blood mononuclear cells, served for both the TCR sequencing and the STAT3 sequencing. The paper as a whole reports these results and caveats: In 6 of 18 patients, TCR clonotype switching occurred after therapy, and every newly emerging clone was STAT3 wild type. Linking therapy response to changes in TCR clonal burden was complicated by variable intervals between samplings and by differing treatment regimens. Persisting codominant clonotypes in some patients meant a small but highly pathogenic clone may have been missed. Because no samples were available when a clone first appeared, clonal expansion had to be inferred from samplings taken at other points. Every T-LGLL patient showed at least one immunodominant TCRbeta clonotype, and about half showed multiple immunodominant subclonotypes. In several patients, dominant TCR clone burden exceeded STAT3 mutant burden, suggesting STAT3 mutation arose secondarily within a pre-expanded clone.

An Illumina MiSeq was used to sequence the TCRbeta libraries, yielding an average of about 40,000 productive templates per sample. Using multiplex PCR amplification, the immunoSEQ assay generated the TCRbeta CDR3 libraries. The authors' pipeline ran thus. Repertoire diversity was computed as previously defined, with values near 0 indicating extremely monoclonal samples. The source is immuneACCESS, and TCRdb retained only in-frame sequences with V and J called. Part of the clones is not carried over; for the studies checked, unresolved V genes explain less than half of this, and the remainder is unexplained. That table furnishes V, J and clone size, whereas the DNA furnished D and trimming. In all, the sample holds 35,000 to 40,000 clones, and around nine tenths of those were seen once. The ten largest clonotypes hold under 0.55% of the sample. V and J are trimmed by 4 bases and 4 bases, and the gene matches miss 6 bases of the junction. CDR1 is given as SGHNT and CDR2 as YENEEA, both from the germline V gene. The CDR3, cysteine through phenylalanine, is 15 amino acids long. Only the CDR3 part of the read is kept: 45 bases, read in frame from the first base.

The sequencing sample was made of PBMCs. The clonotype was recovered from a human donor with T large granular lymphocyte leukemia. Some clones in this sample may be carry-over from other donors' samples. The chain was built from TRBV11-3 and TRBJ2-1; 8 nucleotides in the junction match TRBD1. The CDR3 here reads CASSWGTGSYNEQFF. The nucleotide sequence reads TGTGCCAGCAGCTGGGGGACAGGTTCTTACAATGAGCAGTTCTTC.